These 28 T cell receptor beta chains were sequenced from one sample in a study of cytomegalovirus exposure and HLA in healthy donors. 60 Vbeta and 13 Jbeta primers were used in PCR. Only in-frame clones appear in the TCRdb table, and some are missing; sequencing was by immunoSEQ multiplex PCR. The sample yields 110,000 or so clones, approximately 83% seen once. Sequencing was done on a sample of PBMCs. The receptors were gathered from a man in his late teens or twenties in good health and CMV-seronegative.

The V and J genes are TRBV6-1 and TRBJ2-1, with D maybe TRBD1 (5 bases). From germline, CDR1 is MNHNS and CDR2 SASEGT. CDR3 length: 14 residues. Trimming stripped 5 bases from V and 5 bases from J, with 13 bases between. CDR3 region: CASSPGPLHNEQFF. The CDR3 DNA reads as TGTGCCAGCAGTCCAGGGCCCCTCCACAATGAGCAGTTCTTC.

V gene TRBV18 combines with J gene TRBJ2-7, with TRBD2 matching over 14 bases. CDR3 size: 15 residues. Trimming cost V 3 bases and J 5 bases; bases outside gene matches: 3. Germline V gives CDR1 KGHSH, CDR2 LQKENI. The CDR3 nucleotides read TGTGCCAGCTCACCGGGACTAGCGGGAGACAACGAGCAGTACTTC. It specifies CASSPGLAGDNEQYF.

This chain joins TRBV4-1 and TRBJ2-3; D perhaps matches TRBD2 (6 bases). V lost 2 bases, J lost 5 bases, and 14 bases lay in between. The CDR3 is 15 residues long. CDR1 is MGHRA and CDR2 is YSYEKL in the germline V gene. CDR3 DNA: TGCGCCAGCAGCCAAACGTATGGAGGGGTAGATACGCAGTATTTT. Translation gives CASSQTYGGVDTQYF.

Concerning this clone itself: Germline and junction disagree at one end, which may indicate a read error. The chain links TRBV7-9 to TRBJ2-7, with D uncertain. The CDR3 spans 14 residues. CDR1 and CDR2 from the germline V gene are SEHNR and FQNEAQ (reference sequence). CDR3 DNA sequence: TGTTCCAGCAGCCCAACGGGTACCCACTACGAGCAGTACTTC. It codes for CSSSPTGTHYEQYF.

The chain couples TRBV25-1 to TRBJ2-7, with TRBD2 identical over 13 bases. V shed 10 bases and J 2 bases; nucleotides not matched to a gene: 5. Germline CDR1 MGHDK, CDR2 SYGVNS. The CDR3 consists of 14 residues. The CDR3 DNA is TGTGCCACCAAGGGACTAGCGGGGACCTACGAGCAGTACTTC. It encodes CATKGLAGTYEQYF.

This chain joins TRBV4-3 and TRBJ1-1, with TRBD1 identical over 7 bases. The CDR3 spans 17 residues. Germline CDR1 reads LGHNA; CDR2 reads YSLEER. V trimming: 3 bases; J trimming: 2 bases; junction bases outside the gene matches: 12. CDR3 in DNA: TGCGCCAGCAGCCAGTTTAACAAGGGACAGTCAAACACTGAAGCTTTCTTT. Amino acid sequence: CASSQFNKGQSNTEAFF.

This chain uses TRBV5-4 with TRBJ2-7, with D maybe TRBD2 (6 bases). CDR1 SGHNT and CDR2 YYREEE come from the germline V gene (reference sequence). This CDR3 spans 18 amino acids. V lost 4 bases to trimming and J lost 3 bases, with 26 bases between them. This CDR3 reads CASSGVAVADVGIYEQYF. The CDR3 coding sequence is TGTGCCAGCAGCGGGGTGGCGGTAGCGGATGTGGGGATCTACGAGCAGTACTTC.

This clone was seen once. This chain connects TRBV5-4 to TRBJ1-5, with D maybe TRBD1 (5 bases). The CDR3 is made up of 16 amino acids. Germline V CDR1 and CDR2: SGHNT, YYREEE (reference sequence). Deletions cut 0 bases from V and 4 bases from J, with 14 bases between. CDR3 residues: CASSLGGRGRNQPQHF. The CDR3 DNA reads as TGTGCCAGCAGCTTGGGAGGGAGGGGACGGAATCAGCCCCAGCATTTT.

The V and J genes are TRBV6-5 and TRBJ2-2; 12 bases map to TRBD2. CDR1 and CDR2 (germline): MNHEY, SVGAGI. The CDR3 loop spans 16 amino acids. V lost 1 base and J lost 6; bases outside the gene matches: 3. The CDR3 region has the DNA TGTGCCAGCAGTTACTTGACTAGCGGGAGACCCGGGGAGCTGTTTTTT. Protein: CASSYLTSGRPGELFF.

V gene TRBV2 combines with J gene TRBJ1-5; 7 bases are shared with TRBD1. The germline gives CDR1 SNHLY, CDR2 FYNNEI. J lost 4 bases, V lost 5 bases, and 5 bases had no gene match. CDR3 size: 14 residues. CDR3 protein: CASSKGGRNQPQHF. DNA of the CDR3: TGTGCCAGCAGTAAAGGGGGCAGAAATCAGCCCCAGCATTTT.

This chain connects TRBV19 to TRBJ1-5; D is ambiguous. The CDR3 loop spans 16 amino acids. V was trimmed by 3 bases and J by 0 bases, leaving 12 bases between them. The V gene's germline CDR1 is LNHDA and CDR2 SQIVND (reference sequence). CDR3 protein: CASSIPGRVSNQPQHF. The CDR3 coding sequence is TGTGCCAGTAGTATTCCCGGGCGGGTTAGCAATCAGCCCCAGCATTTT.

The chain links TRBV7-9 to TRBJ2-5, with TRBD2 matching 13 bases. Trimming at V came to 5 bases and at J to 5 bases, leaving 8 bases not matched to a gene. This CDR3 contains 16 residues. The germline V gene has CDR1 SEHNR and CDR2 FQNEAQ (reference sequence). This chain's CDR3 is CASSPLGLAGMETQYF. As DNA, the CDR3 is TGTGCCAGCAGCCCGCTGGGACTAGCGGGAATGGAGACCCAGTACTTC.

Comments on this clone: Other nucleotide sequences from this sample produce the same CDR3. The chain recombines TRBV27 with TRBJ2-1, with a possible D match to TRBD2 (5 bases). V was cut by 2 bases and J by 3 bases, with 5 bases left in between. The length of the CDR3 is 13 residues. Germline V gene lookup returns CDR1 MNHEY and CDR2 SMNVEV (reference sequence). The CDR3 loop is CASSLGLYNEQFF. CDR3 in DNA: TGTGCCAGCAGTTTAGGACTCTACAATGAGCAGTTCTTC.

With respect to this clone: Germline and junction disagree at one end, which may indicate a read error. The chain uses TRBV9 and TRBJ1-6, with D perhaps TRBD1 (6 bases). The CDR3 is made up of 13 amino acids. CDR1 and CDR2 from the germline V gene are SGDLS and YYNGEE. The CDR3 loop reads CAGSEDSNSPLHF. The CDR3 DNA reads as TGTGCCGGCAGCGAGGACAGTAATTCACCCCTCCACTTT.

J is TRBJ2-7 and V is TRBV6-5; perhaps TRBD1 as D (5 bases). Germline CDR1 and CDR2: MNHEY and SVGAGI. This CDR3 region has 14 residues. The V end was cut by 5 bases, the J end by 2 bases, with 13 bases between. CDR3 protein: CASSPRQGAYEQYF. For the CDR3, the DNA is TGTGCCAGCAGTCCCAGGCAGGGTGCCTACGAGCAGTACTTC.

The V gene is TRBV11-1, the J gene TRBJ2-5, with 10 positions matching TRBD1. Germline V gene data show CDR1 as SGHAT and CDR2 as FQDESV (reference sequence). The CDR3 is 15 amino acids. Losses at the gene ends were 3 bases for V and 5 bases for J; bases not matched to a gene: 6. CDR3 protein: CASSFGTGVAETQYF. The CDR3 DNA reads as TGTGCCAGCAGCTTTGGGACAGGGGTTGCGGAGACCCAGTACTTC.

This chain joins TRBV11-2 and TRBJ1-2; no clear D gene. Germline V CDR1 and CDR2: SGHAT, FQNNGV. Trimming took off 7 bases at V and 4 bases at J, with 10 bases between the two ends. The CDR3 contains 12 residues. CDR3 sequence: CASTSRLYGYTF. CDR3 in DNA: TGTGCCAGCACCAGCAGGCTCTATGGCTACACCTTC.

Written as DNA, the CDR3 is TGTGCCAGCAGCTCACGTCCACAGGGGGCGGATGGCTACACCTTC. Translated: CASSSRPQGADGYTF. The chain combines TRBV7-2 with TRBJ1-2, with TRBD1 matching 9 bases. Per germline, CDR1 SGHTA and CDR2 FQGNSA. With V trimmed by 4 bases and J by 6 bases, 9 bases remained unmatched. There are 15 residues in the CDR3.

This sequence joins TRBV7-2 and TRBJ1-1; no clear D. There are 13 residues in the CDR3. V was pared by 1 base and J by 10 bases, with 13 bases between. Per the germline V gene, CDR1 is SGHTA and CDR2 is FQGNSA. CDR3 nucleotide sequence: TGTGCCAGCAGCTTAGAAAAACCCGACTTAGCTTTCTTT. This gives the protein CASSLEKPDLAFF.

This chain links TRBV5-4 with TRBJ2-5; weak D call: TRBD2 (6 bases). CDR1 is SGHNT, CDR2 YYREEE, per germline (reference sequence). This CDR3 has 14 amino acids. V gave up 0 bases and J gave up 7 bases, with 13 bases separating them. The CDR3 region has the DNA TGTGCCAGCAGCTTGGCAGGGACTGGGGGGACCCAGTACTTC. As protein: CASSLAGTGGTQYF.

This rearrangement joins TRBV6-5 to TRBJ1-2; D may be TRBD1 (6 bases). V was pared by 0 bases and J by 6 bases, with 17 bases between. The germline V gene has CDR1 MNHEY and CDR2 SVGAGI. This CDR3 is built from 16 residues. CDR3 sequence reads: CASSYSRLAGANGYTF. As DNA, the CDR3 is TGTGCCAGCAGTTACTCGAGGCTGGCGGGGGCGAATGGCTACACCTTC.

V gene TRBV28 combines with J gene TRBJ2-7; TRBD1 matches 8 bases. Germline values: CDR1 MDHEN, CDR2 SYDVKM. Trimming took 8 bases from V and 3 from J; bases not matched to a gene: 12. The CDR3 has 15 residues. The CDR3: CASVFTRTGHYEQYF. The CDR3, as DNA: TGTGCCAGCGTTTTTACTCGGACAGGGCACTACGAGCAGTACTTC.

The gene calls are TRBV19 and TRBJ2-7; the match to TRBD1 covers 8 bases. Trimming removed 7 bases from V and 0 bases from J; junction bases left unmatched: 5. Germline V lookup: CDR1 LNHDA, CDR2 SQIVND (reference sequence). The CDR3 spans 14 residues. The CDR3 DNA sequence: TGTGCCAGTAAGGACAGGGAACTCTCCTACGAGCAGTACTTC. Residues: CASKDRELSYEQYF.

The rearrangement uses TRBV19 and TRBJ1-1; 9 bases are shared with TRBD1. The CDR3 has 16 amino acids. CDR1 LNHDA and CDR2 SQIVND come from the germline V gene (reference sequence). J gave up 7 bases and V 7 bases, and 16 bases lay outside the gene matches. The CDR3, as DNA: TGTGCCAGTATTGATGCGGGTACAGGGGGCTACGGTGAAGCTTTCTTT. It codes for CASIDAGTGGYGEAFF.

This rearrangement joins TRBV6-5 to TRBJ2-3; TRBD2 agrees at 8 bases. The V gene end was trimmed by 7 bases and the J gene end by 4 bases; junction bases not matched to a gene: 10. Looked up from germline, CDR1 is MNHEY and CDR2 is SVGAGI. The CDR3 extends over 15 amino acids. The CDR3 region is CASIASTSEADTQYF. The DNA of the CDR3 is TGTGCCAGCATCGCATCGACTAGCGAGGCAGATACGCAGTATTTT.

This chain uses TRBV5-1 with TRBJ2-5; 13 nucleotides align to TRBD2. After removal of 3 bases from V and 5 bases from J, the junction contained 10 bases not matched to a gene. The length of the CDR3 is 17 residues. CDR1 is SGHRS and CDR2 is YFSETQ in the germline V gene. The CDR3 is CASSSLLAGGPTETQYF. The CDR3 DNA is TGCGCCAGCAGCTCTTTACTAGCGGGAGGGCCGACGGAGACCCAGTACTTC.

The chain joins TRBV7-2 to TRBJ2-3, with 10 bases identical to TRBD2. The CDR3 sequence is 14 residues long. V gave up 6 bases and J gave up 6 bases; unmatched junction bases: 6. CDR1 SGHTA and CDR2 FQGNSA come from the germline V gene. This CDR3 is CASRSTSGKDTQYF. As DNA, the CDR3 is TGTGCCAGCAGGTCTACTAGCGGGAAGGATACGCAGTATTTT.

The chain employs TRBV28 and TRBJ1-5; D ambiguous. CDR3 size: 13 residues. Per germline, CDR1 MDHEN and CDR2 SYDVKM. V gave up 6 bases and J gave up 6 bases, with 12 bases separating them. Here the CDR3 DNA reads TGTGCCAGCAGGTATGGACTTGCTCAGCCCCAGCATTTT. This gives the protein CASRYGLAQPQHF.